The rows below give T cell receptor beta chains drawn from one sample of a study of cytomegalovirus exposure and HLA in healthy donors. The table came from immunoSEQ multiplex PCR; TCRdb's copy has only in-frame clones and leaves some out. The table has roughly 100,000 clones, around 70% seen once; the top ten hold 0.79%. The sample comprised PBMCs. The origin of the receptors is a boy aged 10-17 years in good health and CMV-seronegative. The CDR3 runs from the conserved cysteine through the conserved F or W. The D gene is left open where the match is weak. Clone size is given for some rows only: seen once, a few or many times, or a class if the clone is expanded.

>TRBD1|few|TRBV30|TRBJ1-5
TGTGCCTGGAGTGTTCAGGGGGTTGGTAGCAATCAGCCCCAGCATTTT
CAWSVQGVGSNQPQHF
>NA|NA|TRBV7-9|TRBJ1-5
TGTGCCAGCAGCCCGGACAGCGACGCGCCCCAGCATTTT
CASSPDSDAPQHF
>NA|NA|TRBV27|TRBJ1-2
TGTGCCAGCAGTCCCTTACCCTCCACAGGTTCCTATGGCTACACCTTC
CASSPLPSTGSYGYTF
>NA|once|TRBV7-9|TRBJ1-3
TGTGCCAGCAGCTTAGTTCGTTCTTCGAACACCATATATTTT
CASSLVRSSNTIYF
>TRBD2|NA|TRBV5-1|TRBJ2-3
TGCGCCAGCAGCTACATACGTAGCGGGGTGAACACAGATACGCAGTATTTT
CASSYIRSGVNTDTQYF
>NA|NA|TRBV6-5|TRBJ1-1
TGTGCCAGCAGTTACGGGGGGGACACTGAAGCTTTCTTT
CASSYGGDTEAFF
>NA|NA|TRBV7-9|TRBJ2-2
TGTGCCAGCAGCCCAGGTGGGCCCGGGGAGCTGTTTTTT
CASSPGGPGELFF
>NA|NA|TRBV30|TRBJ2-1
TGTGCCTGGAGTGTTAGGGGGGGGAATGAGCAGTTCTTC
CAWSVRGGNEQFF
>TRBD2|NA|TRBV5-1|TRBJ2-7
TGCGCCAGCAGCTTGGGAGCGGGAGATCTGAACGAGCAGTACTTC
CASSLGAGDLNEQYF
>NA|NA|TRBV7-2|TRBJ2-5
TGTGCCAGCAGCTTAGGGGTCTCAGGGTTGGAGACCCAGTACTTC
CASSLGVSGLETQYF
>NA|NA|TRBV9|TRBJ1-6
TGTGCCAGCAGCGTAGCGGGTAATTCACCCCTCCACTTT
CASSVAGNSPLHF
>TRBD2|once|TRBV2|TRBJ2-5
TGTGCCAGCAGCAAAGAGGCTAGCGGCGGAGTAACCCAGTACTTC
CASSKEASGGVTQYF
>NA|NA|TRBV15|TRBJ2-2
TGTGCCACCAGCAGAGTTTACGCTAGCGCAACGAACACCGGGGAGCTGTTTTTT
CATSRVYASATNTGELFF
>TRBD1|NA|TRBV2|TRBJ1-1
TGTGCCAGCAGCGGACAGGGGCGGGAGCGGGCTTTCTTT
CASSGQGRERAFF
>TRBD2|NA|TRBV30|TRBJ2-3
TGTGCCTGGAGCGAAGGACTAGCGGGCCTTGGGTCAGATACGCAGTATTTT
CAWSEGLAGLGSDTQYF
>NA|NA|TRBV19|TRBJ2-7
TGTGCCAGTAGTATTCTAGGAGGCGAGCAGTACTTC
CASSILGGEQYF
>TRBD1|NA|TRBV10-3|TRBJ2-7
TGTGCCATCAGGAGAACGGGACAGGGGGGCTACGAGCAGTACTTC
CAIRRTGQGGYEQYF
>NA|NA|TRBV30|TRBJ2-1
TGTGCCTGGAGTAGGTGGCAGGGATACAATGAGCAGTTCTTC
CAWSRWQGYNEQFF
>TRBD1|NA|TRBV10-1|TRBJ2-1
TGCGCCGTGCAACCTCCGAGGGGGACAGGGCTCAATGAGCAGTTCTTC
CAVQPPRGTGLNEQFF
>TRBD1|NA|TRBV7-6|TRBJ2-1
TGTGCCAGCAGCCACAGGCAGGGGGTAAGGGATGAGCAGTTCTTC
CASSHRQGVRDEQFF
>TRBD1|NA|TRBV5-6|TRBJ1-2
TGTGCCAGCAGCCCGGGCGACAGGGGTTTTTCCGGCTACACCTTC
CASSPGDRGFSGYTF
>TRBD1|NA|TRBV29-1|TRBJ1-2
TGCAGCGTTGGAACCCCAAGGACAGGGCAAAACTATGGCTACACCTTC
CSVGTPRTGQNYGYTF
>NA|NA|TRBV7-9|TRBJ1-5
TGTGCCAGCTCTCGTGGGGGGAGCAATCAGCCCCAGCATTTT
CASSRGGSNQPQHF
>TRBD1|NA|TRBV6-6|TRBJ2-7
TGTGCCAGCAGTTCCCCACCCAGGACAGGGTTGGGTGAGCAGTACTTC
CASSSPPRTGLGEQYF
>NA|NA|TRBV5-4|TRBJ2-3
TGTGCCAGCAGCTGGAGAAGTACGGAAGATACGCAGTATTTT
CASSWRSTEDTQYF
>NA|NA|TRBV19|TRBJ2-3
TGTGCCAGTAGTATCCTCTCTCTTCCTCAGGGGATGAGGAGCACAGATACGCAGTATTTT
CASSILSLPQGMRSTDTQYF
>NA|NA|TRBV5-1|TRBJ2-3
TGCGCCAGCAGCGCGACGGACAGTAGCACAGATACGCAGTATTTT
CASSATDSSTDTQYF
>NA|NA|TRBV15|TRBJ1-4
TGTGCCACCAGCAGCGCCCGCGGACTGGGATATGGTGAAAAACTGTTTTTT
CATSSARGLGYGEKLFF
>TRBD1|NA|TRBV28|TRBJ1-6
TGTGCCAGCAGTACGACAGGGGCGACATCACCCCTCCACTTT
CASSTTGATSPLHF
>NA|NA|TRBV6-5|TRBJ2-1
TGTGCCAGCAGGACCGGGACTCACTACAATGAGCAGTTCTTC
CASRTGTHYNEQFF
>TRBD1|NA|TRBV27|TRBJ2-1
TGTGCCAGCAGTTTTCGGACAGGGGGCGAGCAGTTCTTC
CASSFRTGGEQFF
>NA|few|TRBV7-9|TRBJ2-6
TGTGCCAGCAGCAAACAGGGAACTGGGGCCAACGTCCTGACTTTC
CASSKQGTGANVLTF
>NA|NA|TRBV25-1|TRBJ1-3
TGTGCCAGCAGTGAAGGAGGTTCTGGAAACACCATATATTTT
CASSEGGSGNTIYF
>TRBD2|NA|TRBV9|TRBJ2-1
TGTGCCAGCAGCGTTAGCGGGACGTCCTACAATGAGCAGTTCTTC
CASSVSGTSYNEQFF
>NA|few|TRBV28|TRBJ2-3
TGTGCCAGCGGCTTGAGCAGGGGGGCAGATACGCAGTATTTT
CASGLSRGADTQYF
>NA|NA|TRBV30|TRBJ2-1
TGTGCCTGGTTTGGAGTACTCCGGAGTTCCAATGAGCAGTTCTTC
CAWFGVLRSSNEQFF
>TRBD1|NA|TRBV5-1|TRBJ1-1
TGCGCCAGCAGCCGCTGGACAGGGGAGAACACTGAAGCTTTCTTT
CASSRWTGENTEAFF
>TRBD1|NA|TRBV6-5|TRBJ1-3
TGTGCCAGCAGTTACCGGGGACAGGGCACAAACACCATATATTTT
CASSYRGQGTNTIYF
>TRBD1|NA|TRBV19|TRBJ2-4
TGTGCCAGTAGCCAGAAATCAGGGGGAGCCAAAAACATTCAGTACTTC
CASSQKSGGAKNIQYF
>TRBD1|NA|TRBV18|TRBJ1-5
TGTGCCAGCTCACCCGAAGGGGACAGATCAAATCAGCCCCAGCATTTT
CASSPEGDRSNQPQHF
>NA|NA|TRBV7-2|TRBJ2-2
TGTGCCAGCAGCGAAAACGGGGGTGACACCGGGGAGCTGTTTTTT
CASSENGGDTGELFF
>NA|few|TRBV4-3|TRBJ1-6
TGCGCCAGCAGACATACAGGGTCGGGGAATTCACCCCTCCACTTT
CASRHTGSGNSPLHF
>TRBD1|NA|TRBV5-1|TRBJ2-5
TGCGCCAGCAGCATGGGACAGGGCTTTTGGGAGACCCAGTACTTC
CASSMGQGFWETQYF
>NA|few|TRBV13|TRBJ2-5
TGTGCCAGCAGCTTATCCGGGGAGGGGGAAGAGACCCAGTACTTC
CASSLSGEGEETQYF
>NA|NA|TRBV2|TRBJ2-7
TGTGCCAGCAGTGGATTGCGGGCGCTTGGCGAGCAGTACTTC
CASSGLRALGEQYF
>TRBD1|NA|TRBV30|TRBJ1-5
TGTGCCTGGAGTCTCCGGACAGGGGGCTCTCAGCCCCAGCATTTT
CAWSLRTGGSQPQHF
>NA|NA|TRBV5-6|TRBJ1-1
TGTGCCAGCAGTCGGGGGTCAGCCGAAGCTTTCTTT
CASSRGSAEAFF
>TRBD2|once|TRBV5-1|TRBJ2-7
TGCGCCAGCAGCGCTCGGGTAGCGGGGAAGTCCTACGAGCAGTACTTC
CASSARVAGKSYEQYF
>TRBD1|NA|TRBV6-4|TRBJ2-3
TGTGCCAGCAGTGGACAGGGGGCTTCAGATACGCAGTATTTT
CASSGQGASDTQYF
>NA|NA|TRBV19|TRBJ1-5
TGTGCCAGTAGTATTCGGGGTAGCAATCAGCCCCAGCATTTT
CASSIRGSNQPQHF
>TRBD2|NA|TRBV28|TRBJ2-5
TGTGCCAGCAGTTCGGGACTAGGAAAAGAGACCCAGTACTTC
CASSSGLGKETQYF
>NA|NA|TRBV4-3|TRBJ1-2
TGCGCCAGCAGCCAAGAGACGGCTTCCAGGGGCTACACCTTC
CASSQETASRGYTF
>NA|NA|TRBV6-1|TRBJ2-5
TGTGCCAGCAGCCCTGACCGACCAGGGACCCAGTACTTC
CASSPDRPGTQYF
>NA|NA|TRBV6-6|TRBJ2-7
TGTGCCAGCAGTCCCCAATCTATCTACGAGCAGTACTTC
CASSPQSIYEQYF